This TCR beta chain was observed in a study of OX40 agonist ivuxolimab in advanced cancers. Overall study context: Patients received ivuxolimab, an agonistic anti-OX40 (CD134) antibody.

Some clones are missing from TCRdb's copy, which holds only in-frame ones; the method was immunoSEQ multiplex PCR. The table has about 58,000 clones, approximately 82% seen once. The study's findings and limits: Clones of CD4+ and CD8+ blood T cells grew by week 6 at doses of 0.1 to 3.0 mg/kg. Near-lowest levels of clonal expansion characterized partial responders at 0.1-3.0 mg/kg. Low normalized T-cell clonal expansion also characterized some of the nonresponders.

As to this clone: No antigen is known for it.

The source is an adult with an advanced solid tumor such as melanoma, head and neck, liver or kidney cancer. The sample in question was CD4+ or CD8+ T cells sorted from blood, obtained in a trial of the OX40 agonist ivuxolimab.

DNA for the CDR3: TGTGCCAGCAGCTTAAGGGCTAGCGGGGGGAACTACCTATACAATGAGCAGTTCTTC. As protein: CASSLRASGGNYLYNEQFF. This chain uses TRBV11-2 with TRBJ2-1; 11 bases fit TRBD2. In germline, CDR1 is SGHAT, CDR2 FQNNGV. The CDR3 length is 19 residues. Unmatched junction bases numbered 13, after V lost 2 bases and J lost 4 bases.